The 24 T cell receptor beta chains below all came from one sample that was sequenced in a study of T cells after posttransplantation cyclophosphamide. Profiled with immunoSEQ multiplex PCR; TCRdb holds only in-frame clones, not every one. The sample includes about 31,000 clones, roughly 90% seen only once; the top ten take around 0.1%. The naive gate required viable CD3+CD4+ or CD3+CD8+ cells with CCR7+CD45RA+CD45RO-CD95-CD27+CD28+ phenotype. Material: naive CD4+ T cells sorted from blood. The receptors here all came from a young man in good health and a related stem cell transplant donor.

This clone was seen only once. The V and J genes are TRBV6-6 and TRBJ2-1, with D tentatively TRBD1 (6 bases). The CDR3 covers 15 residues. The germline gives CDR1 MNHNY, CDR2 SVGAGI (reference sequence). The V gene lost 5 bases and the J gene lost 2 bases, with 13 bases spanning the gap. DNA of the CDR3: TGTGCCAGCAGTGAGGACAGTCATACCTACAATGAGCAGTTCTTC. It yields the protein CASSEDSHTYNEQFF.

The chain carries TRBV19 and TRBJ2-3; no definite D call. Germline CDR1 is LNHDA and CDR2 is SQIVND (reference sequence). The CDR3 is 14 residues long. V shed 7 bases and J shed 1 base, with 12 bases lying between them. The CDR3 region is CASTPSLGTDTQYF. In DNA, the CDR3 is TGTGCCAGTACCCCCTCCCTCGGCACAGATACGCAGTATTTT.

The V gene is TRBV11-2, the J gene TRBJ2-7, with TRBD1 as a possible D gene (5 bases). Germline CDR1 is SGHAT and CDR2 is FQNNGV. There are 13 residues in the CDR3. V shed 1 base and J shed 2 bases, with 6 bases lying between them. CDR3 DNA: TGTGCCAGCAGCTTAGGACAGACCTACGAGCAGTACTTC. This sequence encodes CASSLGQTYEQYF.

V gene TRBV9 combines with J gene TRBJ1-4; no clear D. Germline lookup yields CDR1 SGDLS and CDR2 YYNGEE. The CDR3 spans 16 residues. Trimming stripped 0 bases from V and 0 bases from J, with 9 bases between. The CDR3 here is CASSVGKEATNEKLFF. The CDR3, as DNA: TGTGCCAGCAGCGTAGGAAAGGAGGCAACTAATGAAAAACTGTTTTTT.

This chain uses TRBV7-3 with TRBJ2-7, with D perhaps TRBD2 (5 bases). Trimming took 0 bases from V and 6 from J, leaving 18 bases between them. Germline CDR1 SGHTA, CDR2 FQGTGA. The CDR3 sequence is 16 residues long. This chain's CDR3 is CASSLTLVSGIGEQYF. Written as DNA, the CDR3 is TGTGCCAGCAGCTTAACGTTAGTATCGGGGATCGGCGAGCAGTACTTC.

The genes are TRBV11-1 and TRBJ1-2, with no clear D. The V end lost 4 bases, the J end lost 6 bases, and 15 bases lay between the germline ends. In germline, CDR1 is SGHAT, CDR2 FQDESV (reference sequence). The length of the CDR3 is 14 residues. In nucleotides, the CDR3 is TGTGCCAGCAGCTATAACATGGTACGGGATGGCTACACCTTC. Translation gives CASSYNMVRDGYTF.

The rearrangement uses TRBV4-2 and TRBJ1-4, with D perhaps TRBD1 (6 bases). The CDR3 extends over 14 amino acids. Germline V lookup: CDR1 LGHNA, CDR2 YNFKEQ. Trimming stripped 5 bases from V and 7 bases from J, with 14 bases between. CDR3 sequence: CASSIQGNGEKLFF. The DNA for the CDR3 is TGTGCCAGCAGCATACAGGGTAATGGTGAAAAACTGTTTTTT.

The rearrangement uses TRBV4-1 and TRBJ1-2; D ambiguous. V was cut by 4 bases and J by 0 bases, with 6 bases left in between. Germline assignment: CDR1 MGHRA and CDR2 YSYEKL. The CDR3 sequence is 13 residues long. CDR3 nucleotide sequence: TGCGCCAGCAGCCCGACACCTAACTATGGCTACACCTTC. Encoded protein: CASSPTPNYGYTF.

The V and J genes are TRBV10-3 and TRBJ2-3; 8 bases are a match to TRBD2. There are 14 residues in the CDR3. V was clipped by 11 bases and J by 5 bases; unmatched bases: 12. Germline CDR1 ENHRY, CDR2 SYGVKD. CDR3 sequence reads: CASTPHGGEDTQYF. The CDR3 bases are TGTGCCTCCACCCCCCACGGGGGGGAAGATACGCAGTATTTT.

The gene calls are TRBV12-5 and TRBJ1-3; D possibly corresponds to TRBD1 (5 bases). Trimming took off 3 bases at V and 1 base at J, with 7 bases between the two ends. CDR1 is LGHNT, CDR2 FRNRAP, per germline. The CDR3 contains 14 residues. Written as DNA, the CDR3 is TGTGCTAGTGGTTTAGGACAATCTGGAAACACCATATATTTT. Residues: CASGLGQSGNTIYF.

In its sample, this clone was seen once. The V gene is TRBV7-6, the J gene TRBJ2-1; 7 bases are shared with TRBD2. The CDR3 is 16 amino acids. V lost 1 base and J lost 4; bases outside the gene matches: 7. Per germline, CDR1 SGHVS and CDR2 FNYEAQ. CDR3 nucleotide sequence: TGTGCCAGCAGCTTAGGGTTCGGGACTATGTACAATGAGCAGTTCTTC. Amino acids: CASSLGFGTMYNEQFF.

The V call is TRBV12-5, the J call TRBJ2-1; D is unresolved. The CDR3 runs 13 residues. V lost 4 bases and J 2 bases, leaving 6 bases between the germline ends. The germline CDR1 and CDR2 sequences are LGHNT and FRNRAP. CDR3 protein: CASGSTAYNEQFF. The DNA for the CDR3 is TGTGCTAGTGGTTCCACAGCCTACAATGAGCAGTTCTTC.

This clone was seen only once. V usage is TRBV7-2 and J usage is TRBJ2-7, with TRBD2 identical over 9 bases. Germline V CDR1 and CDR2: SGHTA, FQGNSA. The CDR3 consists of 18 residues. V lost 0 bases and J lost 3; bases outside the gene matches: 12. The CDR3 is CASSLALLVAGARYEQYF. The CDR3 DNA follows: TGTGCCAGCAGCTTAGCGCTTTTAGTAGCGGGGGCCCGCTACGAGCAGTACTTC.

The genes are TRBV9 and TRBJ2-5; a possible D gene is TRBD2 (6 bases). V lost 0 bases, J lost 0 bases, and 15 bases lay in between. The CDR3 is 17 amino acids. CDR1 and CDR2 from the germline V gene are SGDLS and YYNGEE. The CDR3 DNA reads as TGTGCCAGCAGCGTAGCTGGGGTCGGGGGACACCAAGAGACCCAGTACTTC. This encodes CASSVAGVGGHQETQYF.

The rearrangement joins TRBV5-1 to TRBJ1-2, with D tentatively TRBD1 (6 bases). Germline V gives CDR1 SGHRS, CDR2 YFSETQ. V lost 2 bases to trimming and J lost 7 bases, with 15 bases between them. CDR3 length equals 14 residues. In nucleotides, the CDR3 is TGCGCCAGCAGCTTCGGCAGGGGCCTCCTTGGCTACACCTTC. Its translation: CASSFGRGLLGYTF. The full variable domain, completed using reference TRBV5-1 and TRBJ1-2, is KAGVTQTPRYLIKTRGQQVTLSCSPISGHRSVSWYQQTPGQGLQFLFEYFSETQRNKGNFPGRFSGRQFSNSRSEMNVSTLELGDSALYLCASSFGRGLLGYTFGSGTRLTVV.

Of note for this clone: Other nucleotide sequences in the sample specify the same CDR3. The V and J genes are TRBV9 and TRBJ1-6; 12 nucleotides match TRBD1. Germline assignment: CDR1 SGDLS and CDR2 YYNGEE. Unmatched junction bases numbered 2, after V lost 3 bases and J lost 7 bases. This CDR3 contains 15 residues. The CDR3, as DNA: TGTGCCAGCAGCGGGGGACAGGGGGCGAATTCACCCCTCCACTTT. Translating gives CASSGGQGANSPLHF.

V and J are TRBV5-1 and TRBJ2-1, with TRBD2 identical over 7 bases. J was trimmed by 5 bases and V by 4 bases; bases with no gene match: 9. Germline-derived CDR1 and CDR2 are SGHRS and YFSETQ. CDR3 size: 15 residues. CDR3 residues: CASSLGTTLNNEQFF. For the CDR3, the DNA is TGCGCCAGCAGCCTAGGGACTACTTTAAACAATGAGCAGTTCTTC.

The rearrangement joins TRBV19 to TRBJ2-7; 7 bases agree with TRBD2. CDR3 length equals 15 residues. Germline values: CDR1 LNHDA, CDR2 SQIVND (reference sequence). V dropped 2 bases and J dropped 3; count of bases not matched to a gene: 7. CDR3 sequence (DNA): TGTGCCAGTAGTATAACTAGCGACGTTGGCTACGAGCAGTACTTC. This sequence encodes CASSITSDVGYEQYF.

The chain combines TRBV5-4 with TRBJ2-7; D perhaps matches TRBD2 (5 bases). CDR3 size: 13 residues. V lost 4 bases to trimming and J lost 7 bases, with 15 bases between them. Looked up from germline, CDR1 is SGHNT and CDR2 is YYREEE (reference sequence). CDR3 sequence reads: CASSRGPHGEQYF. CDR3 bases: TGTGCCAGCAGCCGAGGGCCTCATGGAGAGCAGTACTTC.

This clone was seen a handful of times. V gene TRBV4-1 combines with J gene TRBJ1-5, with 7 bases aligning to TRBD1. The CDR3 is 15 residues long. The J segment lost 9 bases and the V segment lost 3 bases, leaving 11 bases of the junction unmatched. Germline CDR1 and CDR2: MGHRA and YSYEKL. The CDR3 loop reads CASSQRDSTERPQHF. CDR3 sequence (DNA): TGCGCCAGCAGCCAGAGGGACAGTACGGAGAGGCCCCAGCATTTT.

This rearrangement joins TRBV7-2 to TRBJ2-5, with 10 positions matching TRBD2. Germline assignment: CDR1 SGHTA and CDR2 FQGNSA. CDR3 length: 16 residues. After removal of 1 base from V and 4 bases from J, the junction contained 6 bases not matched to a gene. CDR3: CASSLVSGGQLETQYF. The CDR3 DNA follows: TGTGCCAGCAGCTTAGTTAGCGGGGGGCAACTAGAGACCCAGTACTTC.

The chain recombines TRBV5-1 with TRBJ2-7, with D perhaps matching TRBD1 (6 bases). V lost 4 bases and J lost 4, with 21 bases in between. Looked up from germline, CDR1 is SGHRS and CDR2 is YFSETQ. The CDR3 consists of 16 residues. This chain's CDR3 is CASSLNGQRTSYEQYF. The CDR3 DNA is TGCGCCAGCAGCCTTAACGGACAGCGGACTTCTTACGAGCAGTACTTC. The entire variable domain, with the rest obtained from reference TRBV5-1 and TRBJ2-7, is as follows: KAGVTQTPRYLIKTRGQQVTLSCSPISGHRSVSWYQQTPGQGLQFLFEYFSETQRNKGNFPGRFSGRQFSNSRSEMNVSTLELGDSALYLCASSLNGQRTSYEQYFGPGTRLTVT.

The genes are TRBV7-9 and TRBJ2-1; perhaps TRBD1 as D (6 bases). Germline assignment: CDR1 SEHNR and CDR2 FQNEAQ (reference sequence). The CDR3 length is 16 residues. Trimming shortened V by 5 bases and J by 0 bases, and 14 bases separated the two germline ends. CDR3 sequence: CASSPRQAYSYNEQFF. The DNA of the CDR3 is TGTGCCAGCAGCCCCCGACAGGCATACTCCTACAATGAGCAGTTCTTC.

This rearrangement joins TRBV5-1 to TRBJ2-4; TRBD1 might be the D (6 bases). Germline loops: CDR1 SGHRS, CDR2 YFSETQ. The CDR3 covers 16 residues. Trimming shortened V by 4 bases and J by 0 bases, and 14 bases separated the two germline ends. DNA of the CDR3: TGCGCCAGCAGCCTCGGGACACCGCTAGCCAAAAACATTCAGTACTTC. Amino acids: CASSLGTPLAKNIQYF.